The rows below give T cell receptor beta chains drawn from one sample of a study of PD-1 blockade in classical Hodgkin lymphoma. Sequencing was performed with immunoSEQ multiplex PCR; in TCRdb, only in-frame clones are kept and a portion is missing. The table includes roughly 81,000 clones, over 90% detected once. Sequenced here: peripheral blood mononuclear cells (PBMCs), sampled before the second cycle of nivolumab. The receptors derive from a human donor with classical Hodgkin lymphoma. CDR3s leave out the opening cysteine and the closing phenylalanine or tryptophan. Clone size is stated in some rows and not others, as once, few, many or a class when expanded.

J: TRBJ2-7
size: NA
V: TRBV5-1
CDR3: ASSLLGGRGHEQY

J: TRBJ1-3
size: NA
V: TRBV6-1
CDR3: ASSLGWSGNTIY

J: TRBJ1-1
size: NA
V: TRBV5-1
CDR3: ASNRGEGTEAF

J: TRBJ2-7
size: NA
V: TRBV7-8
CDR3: ASSLKARERGPYEQY

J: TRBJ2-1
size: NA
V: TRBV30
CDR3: AWTSYYNEQF

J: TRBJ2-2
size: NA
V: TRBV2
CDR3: ASSTSGRARGGELF

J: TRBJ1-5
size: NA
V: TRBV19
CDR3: ASRRTGESDQPQH

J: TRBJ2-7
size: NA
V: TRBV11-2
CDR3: ASSLYYEQY

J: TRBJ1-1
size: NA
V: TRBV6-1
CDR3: ASKEWGAANTEAF

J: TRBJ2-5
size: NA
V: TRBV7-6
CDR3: ASSSKRDETQY

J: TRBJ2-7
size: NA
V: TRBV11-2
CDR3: ASSLSVEGGYEQY

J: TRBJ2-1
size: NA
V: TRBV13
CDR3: ASSLGDRSYNEQF

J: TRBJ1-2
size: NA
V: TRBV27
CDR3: ASRPTSSGLRVYT

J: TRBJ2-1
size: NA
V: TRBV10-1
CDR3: ASSRDPSSYNEQF

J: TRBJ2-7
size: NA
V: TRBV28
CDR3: ASALEREPTSYEQY

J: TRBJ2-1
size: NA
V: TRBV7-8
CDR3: ASSPGGSLFNNEQF

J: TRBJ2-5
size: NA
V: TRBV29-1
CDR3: SVDGQDQETQY

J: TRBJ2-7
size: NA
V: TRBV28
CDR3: ASSRTGFTTYEQY

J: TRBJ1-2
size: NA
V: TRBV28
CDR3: ASSLSGRPGYT

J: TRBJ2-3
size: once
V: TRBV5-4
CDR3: ASSPSWGTDTQY

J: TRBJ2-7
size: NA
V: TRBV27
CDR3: ASSSRAHYEQY

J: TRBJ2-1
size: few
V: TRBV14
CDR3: ASSPGQYNEQF

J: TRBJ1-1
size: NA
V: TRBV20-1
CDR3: SATYPEAF

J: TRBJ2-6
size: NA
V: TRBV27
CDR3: ASSSRSMGANVLT

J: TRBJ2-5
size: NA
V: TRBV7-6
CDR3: ASSLSGRRTQY

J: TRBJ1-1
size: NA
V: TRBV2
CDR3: ASGWTGDTEAF

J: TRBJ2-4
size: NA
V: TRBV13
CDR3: ASSSVQLAKNIQY

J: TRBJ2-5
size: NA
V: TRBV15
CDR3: ATSRDLGQGETQY

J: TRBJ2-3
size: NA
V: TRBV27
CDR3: ASSLGDRRTDTQY

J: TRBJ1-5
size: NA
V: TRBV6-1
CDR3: ASSEVGFQPQH

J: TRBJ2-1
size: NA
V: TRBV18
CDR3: ASFPGLAANEQF

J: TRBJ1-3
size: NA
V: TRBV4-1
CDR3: ASSQALRDRGRLDGNTIY

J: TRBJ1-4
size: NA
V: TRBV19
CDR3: ASSRPRDREYPAEKLF

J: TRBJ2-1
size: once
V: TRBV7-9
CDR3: ASSHYPGLAGYNEQF

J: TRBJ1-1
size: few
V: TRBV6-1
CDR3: ASIVWDRRNTEAF

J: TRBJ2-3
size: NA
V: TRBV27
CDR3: ASSLDTDTQY

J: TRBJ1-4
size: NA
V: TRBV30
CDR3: AWKDEKLF

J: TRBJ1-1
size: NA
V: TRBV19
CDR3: ASLGSMNTEAF

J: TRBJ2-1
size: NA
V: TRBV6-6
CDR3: ASGSGTPLYEQF

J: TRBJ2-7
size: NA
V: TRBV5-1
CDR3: ASSSDPPYEQY

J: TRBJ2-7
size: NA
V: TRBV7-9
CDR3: ASSGTGTSGYEQY

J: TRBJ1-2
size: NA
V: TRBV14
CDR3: ASSYRDRGHGYT

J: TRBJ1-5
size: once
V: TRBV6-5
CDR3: ASSYGGGMNQPQH

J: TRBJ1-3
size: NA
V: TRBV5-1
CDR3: ASSSPEAGNTIY

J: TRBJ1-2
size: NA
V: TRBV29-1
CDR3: SVEDRTVSYGYT

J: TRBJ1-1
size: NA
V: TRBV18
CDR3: ASSPLGQNTEAF

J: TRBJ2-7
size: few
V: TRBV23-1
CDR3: ASSLGPHPLVPYEQY

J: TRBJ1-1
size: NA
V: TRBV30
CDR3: ACGHRNTEAF

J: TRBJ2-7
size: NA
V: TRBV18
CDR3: ASSPESGTVYEQY

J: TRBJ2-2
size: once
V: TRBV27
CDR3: ASSPWNTGELF

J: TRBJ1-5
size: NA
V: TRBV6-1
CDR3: ASSVGVNQPQH

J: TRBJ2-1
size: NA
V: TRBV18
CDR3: ASSPLPSASGNNEQF